This TCR beta chain was sequenced in a study of cytomegalovirus exposure and HLA in healthy donors. This PCR relied on a set of 60 Vbeta primers and 13 Jbeta primers. The data were produced by immunoSEQ multiplex PCR, yet TCRdb's version contains in-frame clones alone and is incomplete. The listing contains more than 140,000 clones. This CDR3 comprises 16 residues. V gave up 0 bases and J gave up 9 bases, with 15 bases separating them. CDR1 is LGHNA and CDR2 is YSLEER in the germline V gene. The sample was PBMCs. J is TRBJ1-6 and V is TRBV4-3; D perhaps matches TRBD1 (6 bases). The TCR comes from a woman younger than 35 in good health and CMV-seronegative. The CDR3 DNA is TGCGCCAGCAGCCAAGACTCGAGAGGGGGAAGTTCACCCCTCCACTTT. It yields the protein CASSQDSRGGSSPLHF.